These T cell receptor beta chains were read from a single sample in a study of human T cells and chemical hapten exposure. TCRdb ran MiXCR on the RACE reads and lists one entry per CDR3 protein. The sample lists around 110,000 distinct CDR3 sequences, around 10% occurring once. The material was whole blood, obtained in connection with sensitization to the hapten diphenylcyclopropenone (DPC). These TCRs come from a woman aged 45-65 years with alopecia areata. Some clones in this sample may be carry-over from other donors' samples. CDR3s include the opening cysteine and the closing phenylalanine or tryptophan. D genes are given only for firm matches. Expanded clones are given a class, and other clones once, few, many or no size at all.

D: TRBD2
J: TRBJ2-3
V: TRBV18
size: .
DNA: TGTGCCAGCTCTGTTAACAACCCGACTAGCGGAAGCACAGATACGCAGTATTTT
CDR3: CASSVNNPTSGSTDTQYF

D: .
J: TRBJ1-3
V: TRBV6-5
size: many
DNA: TGTGCCAGCAGTTACTCGATAGCCGCCGGGGCTTCTGGAAACACCATATATTTT
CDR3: CASSYSIAAGASGNTIYF

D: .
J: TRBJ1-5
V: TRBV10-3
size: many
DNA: TGTGCCATCAGGGGGACGGATCAGCCCCAGCATTTT
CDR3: CAIRGTDQPQHF

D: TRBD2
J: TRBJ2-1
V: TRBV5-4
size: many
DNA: TGTGCCAGCAGCTTGCTTCTAGCGGGGGGGCCGGGAAATGAGCAGTTCTTC
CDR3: CASSLLLAGGPGNEQFF

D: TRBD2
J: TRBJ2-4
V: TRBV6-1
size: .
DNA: TGTGCCAGCAGTGAAGGACTAGCGGGAGTTGCCAAAAACATTCAGTACTTC
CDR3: CASSEGLAGVAKNIQYF

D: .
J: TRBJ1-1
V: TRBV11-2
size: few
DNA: TGTGCCAGCAGCTTTATGATGGGGCGGAACACTGAAGCTTTCTTT
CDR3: CASSFMMGRNTEAFF

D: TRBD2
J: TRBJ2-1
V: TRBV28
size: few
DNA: TGTGCCAGCAGTTTACCCGAGACTAGCGGGAGGGCGTTCTTC
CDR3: CASSLPETSGRAFF

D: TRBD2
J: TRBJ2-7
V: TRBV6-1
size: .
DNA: TGTGCCAGCAGTGAAGCCGGGACTAGGCACGAGCAGTACTTC
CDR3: CASSEAGTRHEQYF

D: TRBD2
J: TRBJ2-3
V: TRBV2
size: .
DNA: TGTGCCAGCAGTCGGTCTTCCAGCGGGATTCGAGCAGATACGCAGTATTTT
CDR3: CASSRSSSGIRADTQYF

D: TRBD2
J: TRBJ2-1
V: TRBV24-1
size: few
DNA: TGTGCCACCAGCCGACTAGCGGGCAATGAGCAGTTCTTC
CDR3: CATSRLAGNEQFF

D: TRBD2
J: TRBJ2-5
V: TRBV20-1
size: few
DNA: TGCAGGCCAGGACTAGCGGGAAAAGAGACCCAGTACTTC
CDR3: CRPGLAGKETQYF

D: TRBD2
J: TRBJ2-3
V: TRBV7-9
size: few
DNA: TGTGCCAGCAGCTCGGCCGGGGGGTACCACACAGATACGCAGTATTTT
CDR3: CASSSAGGYHTDTQYF

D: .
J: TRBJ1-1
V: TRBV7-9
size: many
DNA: TGTGCCAGCAGCCGTGGGCGGGGGTCTGAAGCTTTCTTT
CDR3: CASSRGRGSEAFF

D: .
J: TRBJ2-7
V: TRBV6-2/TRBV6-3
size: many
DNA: TGTGCCAGCAGTCATCCACGGGGGCGTTTGTACGAGCAGTACTTC
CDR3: CASSHPRGRLYEQYF

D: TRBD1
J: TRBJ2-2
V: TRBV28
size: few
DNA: TGTGCCAGCAGTTTAGAAGGGACAGGGTGGTCCACCGGGGAGCTGTTTTTT
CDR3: CASSLEGTGWSTGELFF

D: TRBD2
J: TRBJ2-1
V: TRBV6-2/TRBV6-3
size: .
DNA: TGTGCCAGCATTGGACTAGCGGGAGAGGGGAACAATGAGCAGTTCTTC
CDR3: CASIGLAGEGNNEQFF

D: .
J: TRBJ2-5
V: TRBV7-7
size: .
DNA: TGTGCCAGCAGCTCGGACACTTACAAAGAGACCCAGTACTTC
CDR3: CASSSDTYKETQYF

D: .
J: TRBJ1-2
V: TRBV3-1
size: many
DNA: TGTGCCAGCAGCCAAGATCTAGTACGGTATGGCTACACCTTC
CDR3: CASSQDLVRYGYTF

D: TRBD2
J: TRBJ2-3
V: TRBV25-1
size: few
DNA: TGTGCCAGCAGTGAGCGCGGGAGGGGCACAGATACGCAGTATTTT
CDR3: CASSERGRGTDTQYF

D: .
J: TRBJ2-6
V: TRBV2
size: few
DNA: TGTGCCAGCAGTGAAACTGGGTTTAGTACTGGGGCCAACGTCCTGACTTTC
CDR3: CASSETGFSTGANVLTF

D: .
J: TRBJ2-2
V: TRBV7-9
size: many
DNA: TGTGCCAGCAGGACCCAGAGAACCGTTACGTTCGCGAACACCGGGGAGCTGTTTTTT
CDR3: CASRTQRTVTFANTGELFF

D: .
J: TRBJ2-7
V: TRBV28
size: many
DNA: TGTGCCAGCATTCCCCGGTCAGGACGGGAGCAGTACTTC
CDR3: CASIPRSGREQYF

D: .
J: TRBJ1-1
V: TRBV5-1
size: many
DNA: TGCGCCAGCAGCTCGAAAACAGGGTTGAACACTGAAGCTTTCTTT
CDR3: CASSSKTGLNTEAFF

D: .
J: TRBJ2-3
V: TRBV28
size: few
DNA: TGTGCCAGCAGTTTTCGGGCGCTTAGCACAGATACGCAGTATTTT
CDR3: CASSFRALSTDTQYF

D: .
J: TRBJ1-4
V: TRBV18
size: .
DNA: TGTGCCAGCTCACCGCTGGACGGAAGCCTTAATGAAAAACTGTTTTTT
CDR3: CASSPLDGSLNEKLFF

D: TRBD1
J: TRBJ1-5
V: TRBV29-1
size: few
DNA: TGCAGCGTATCGACAGGGTCCAATCAGCCCCAGCATTTT
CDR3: CSVSTGSNQPQHF

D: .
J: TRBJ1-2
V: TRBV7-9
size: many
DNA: TGTGCCAGCAGCCCAGCGGGAGCCATAGGTTTTCATGGCTACGTCTTC
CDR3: CASSPAGAIGFHGYVF

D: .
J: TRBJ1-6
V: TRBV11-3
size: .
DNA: TGTGCCAGCAGCTTAGGGGACGGTTATAATTCACCCCTCCACTTT
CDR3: CASSLGDGYNSPLHF

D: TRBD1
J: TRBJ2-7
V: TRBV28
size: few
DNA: TGTGCCAGCACTAGGGGACAGCTTGTTCCCTACGAGCAGTACTTC
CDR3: CASTRGQLVPYEQYF

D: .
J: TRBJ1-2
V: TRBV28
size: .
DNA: TGTGCCAGCACCCCCCCGGGGGCGGACGGCTACACCTTC
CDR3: CASTPPGADGYTF

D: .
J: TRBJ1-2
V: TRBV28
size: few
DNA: TGTGCCAGCAGGGGTTCCGCTAACTATGGCTACACCTTC
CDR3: CASRGSANYGYTF

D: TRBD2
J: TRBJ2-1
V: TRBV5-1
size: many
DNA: TGCGCCAGCAGCTCCGGGACTAGCGGGAGCTCTCCACACAATGAGCAGTTCTTC
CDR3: CASSSGTSGSSPHNEQFF

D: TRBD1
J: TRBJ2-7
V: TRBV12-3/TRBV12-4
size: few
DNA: TGTGCCAGCAGTTTAACGGGGACAGGCTACGAGCAGTACTTC
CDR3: CASSLTGTGYEQYF

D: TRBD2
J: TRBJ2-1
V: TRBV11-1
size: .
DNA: TGTGCCAGCAGCTTGGGGACTAGCGGGTTCAATGAGCAGTTCTTC
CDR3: CASSLGTSGFNEQFF

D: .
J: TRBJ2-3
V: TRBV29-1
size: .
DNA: TGCAGCGTTTTGTACTCAGATACGCAGTATTTT
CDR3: CSVLYSDTQYF

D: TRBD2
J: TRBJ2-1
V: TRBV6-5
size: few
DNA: TGTGCCAGCAGTACTCTAGCGGGGTACAATGAGCAGTTCTTC
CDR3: CASSTLAGYNEQFF

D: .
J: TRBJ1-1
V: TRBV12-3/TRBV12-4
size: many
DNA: TGTGCCAGCAGTTTAAGGGCCCCATCTTTGAACACTGAAGCTTTCTTT
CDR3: CASSLRAPSLNTEAFF

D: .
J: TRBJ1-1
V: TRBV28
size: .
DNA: TGTGCCAGCAGTAATACAGTGAAAGCTTTCTTT
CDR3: CASSNTVKAFF

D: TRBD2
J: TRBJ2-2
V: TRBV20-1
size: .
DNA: TGCAGTGCTAGAATACCGGGACTAGCGGGAGTTGCCGGGGAGCTGTTTTTT
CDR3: CSARIPGLAGVAGELFF

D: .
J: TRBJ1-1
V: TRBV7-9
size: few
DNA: TGTGCCAGCAGCTTAGCCAAAAACACTGAAGCTTTCTTT
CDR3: CASSLAKNTEAFF

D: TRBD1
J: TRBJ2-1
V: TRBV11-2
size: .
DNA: TGTGCCAGCAGCTTTCCAGACAGGGCCTCCTACAATGAGCAGTTCTTC
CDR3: CASSFPDRASYNEQFF

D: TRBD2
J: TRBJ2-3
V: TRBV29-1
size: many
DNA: TGCAGCGTTGACCAGGGACTAGCGGCAGATACGCAGTATTTT
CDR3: CSVDQGLAADTQYF

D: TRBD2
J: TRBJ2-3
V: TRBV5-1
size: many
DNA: TGCGCCAGCAGCTTGAGGTCCGGGACTAGCGGTTTGGAAGGGCAGTATTTT
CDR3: CASSLRSGTSGLEGQYF

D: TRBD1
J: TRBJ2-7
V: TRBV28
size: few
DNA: TGTGTTACCGGGACAGGGTATCGGGAGCAGTACTTC
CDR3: CVTGTGYREQYF

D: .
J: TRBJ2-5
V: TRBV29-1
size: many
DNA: TGCACCACTGGGGGAGAGACCCAGTACTTC
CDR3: CTTGGETQYF

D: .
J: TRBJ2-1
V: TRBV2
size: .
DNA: TGTGCCAGCAGAGATCCAGTTACCTACAATGAGCAGTTCTTC
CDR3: CASRDPVTYNEQFF

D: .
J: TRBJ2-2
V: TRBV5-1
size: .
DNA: TGCGCCAGCAGCTTGGTGGGACCGCTCACCGGGGAGCTGTTTTTT
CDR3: CASSLVGPLTGELFF

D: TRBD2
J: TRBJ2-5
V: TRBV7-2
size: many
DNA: TGTGCCAGCAGCCGCGGGAGCGGGGAGACCCAGTACTTC
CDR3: CASSRGSGETQYF

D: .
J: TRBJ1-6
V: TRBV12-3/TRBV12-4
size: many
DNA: TGTGCCAGCAGCCAGTATCGGTATAATTCACCCCTCCACTTT
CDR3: CASSQYRYNSPLHF